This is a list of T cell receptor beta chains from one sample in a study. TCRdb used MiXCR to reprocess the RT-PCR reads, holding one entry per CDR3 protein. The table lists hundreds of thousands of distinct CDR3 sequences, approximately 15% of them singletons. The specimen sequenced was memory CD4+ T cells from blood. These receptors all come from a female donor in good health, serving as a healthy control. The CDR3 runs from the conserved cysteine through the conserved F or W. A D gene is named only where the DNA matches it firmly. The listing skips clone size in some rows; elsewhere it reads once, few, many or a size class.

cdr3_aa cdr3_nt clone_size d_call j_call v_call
CSAARTHTYEQYF TGCAGTGCCGCCCGGACCCATACCTACGAGCAGTACTTC many . TRBJ2-7 TRBV20-1
CASKRVGTEAFF TGTGCCAGCAAAAGGGTAGGGACTGAAGCTTTCTTT . . TRBJ1-1 TRBV7-2
CASSPRASGSYNEQFF TGTGCCAGCAGCCCCCGGGCTAGCGGCTCCTACAATGAGCAGTTCTTC many TRBD2 TRBJ2-1 TRBV5-5
CSARSGRASYNEQFF TGCAGTGCTAGAAGCGGGAGGGCCTCCTACAATGAGCAGTTCTTC few TRBD2 TRBJ2-1 TRBV20-1
CASSRLPTGGGYEQYF TGCGCCAGCAGCCGATTACCGACAGGGGGCGGTTACGAGCAGTACTTC few TRBD1 TRBJ2-7 TRBV5-1
CASSPVAGVMIGYTF TGTGCCAGCTCACCGGTGGCAGGGGTGATGATAGGCTACACCTTC . . TRBJ1-2 TRBV18
CASSFRGVGLNEQFF TGTGCCAGCAGTTTCCGTGGCGTGGGTTTAAATGAGCAGTTCTTC . . TRBJ2-1 TRBV6-5
CASSPNIATNEKLFF TGTGCCAGCAGTCCCAATATTGCAACTAATGAAAAACTGTTTTTT . . TRBJ1-4 TRBV12-3/TRBV12-4
CASRAQERATNEKLFF TGTGCCAGCAGGGCTCAGGAGAGGGCAACTAATGAAAAACTGTTTTTT . . TRBJ1-4 TRBV2
CSGTTEYTEAFF TGCAGCGGTACGACAGAGTACACTGAAGCTTTCTTT many . TRBJ1-1 TRBV29-1
CASSPQGQTQYF TGTGCCAGCAGTCCTCAGGGGCAAACGCAGTATTTT few . TRBJ2-3 TRBV12-3/TRBV12-4
CASSLGVAGDRGTDTQYF TGTGCCAGCAGCTTAGGTGTCGCGGGAGACAGGGGCACAGATACGCAGTATTTT many . TRBJ2-3 TRBV7-2
CSRDEYTEAFF TGCAGTAGAGACGAGTACACTGAAGCTTTCTTT . . TRBJ1-1 TRBV20-1
CASSSPSTESGYFSTDTQYF TGTGCCAGCAGCTCCCCGTCCACAGAGAGTGGATATTTTAGCACAGATACGCAGTATTTT few . TRBJ2-3 TRBV7-9
CASSHPTVTGNTIYF TGCGCCAGCAGCCACCCGACGGTAACTGGAAACACCATATATTTT . . TRBJ1-3 TRBV4-1
CASSLANRGGYTF TGTGCCAGCAGCTTAGCAAACAGGGGGGGCTACACCTTC . TRBD1 TRBJ1-2 TRBV7-9
CASTTNPGTLGTGELFF TGTGCCAGCACCACCAATCCCGGGACCTTAGGCACCGGGGAGCTGTTTTTT many . TRBJ2-2 TRBV6-1
CASSYSPGYNEQFF TGTGCCAGCAGTTACTCTCCAGGGTACAATGAGCAGTTCTTC few . TRBJ2-1 TRBV6-5
CSARPGGRNEQFF TGCAGTGCCCGGCCAGGGGGGCGGAATGAGCAGTTCTTC . . TRBJ2-1 TRBV20-1
CASSLNGPTVETQYF TGCGCCAGCAGCTTGAACGGACCTACCGTAGAGACCCAGTACTTC many . TRBJ2-5 TRBV5-1
CAASWRGASTDTQYF TGTGCCGCCTCCTGGCGGGGCGCTAGCACAGATACGCAGTATTTT few . TRBJ2-3 TRBV5-6
CASTNGRWSEKLFF TGTGCCAGCACCAACGGGAGGTGGAGTGAAAAACTGTTTTTT few . TRBJ1-4 TRBV12-3/TRBV12-4
CASSSGLAGGETQYF TGCGCCAGCAGCTCGGGACTAGCGGGAGGAGAGACCCAGTACTTC many TRBD2 TRBJ2-5 TRBV5-1
CASTEFAGELFF TGTGCCAGCACTGAGTTTGCCGGGGAGCTGTTTTTT few . TRBJ2-2 TRBV2
CASNIGQFTEAFF TGTGCCAGCAACATCGGACAGTTCACTGAAGCTTTCTTT . . TRBJ1-1 TRBV5-6
CSARGDEGGEYEQYF TGCAGTGCTAGAGGAGACGAAGGGGGGGAGTACGAGCAGTACTTC . . TRBJ2-7 TRBV20-1
CATATGSLSGNTIYF TGTGCCACAGCAACAGGGTCACTATCTGGAAACACCATATATTTT few . TRBJ1-3 TRBV10-3
CASSTGGGTEAFF TGTGCCAGCTCAACGGGAGGGGGGACTGAAGCTTTCTTT . . TRBJ1-1 TRBV5-5
CSARDRTSEKLFF TGCAGTGCTAGAGATAGGACCTCCGAGAAGCTGTTTTTT . . TRBJ2-2 TRBV20-1
CASSGTTGRGYTF TGTGCCAGCAGCGGGACAACAGGACGTGGCTACACCTTC few . TRBJ1-2 TRBV9
CAWSVGAGLQPQHF TGTGCCTGGAGTGTAGGTGCAGGGCTTCAGCCCCAGCATTTT few . TRBJ1-5 TRBV30
CASTTEGGRTEAFF TGCGCCAGCACCACGGAGGGGGGGCGGACTGAAGCTTTCTTT many . TRBJ1-1 TRBV5-1
CASSLAAGGGRAHEQYF TGTGCCAGCAGCTTAGCGGCGGGCGGGGGGCGAGCCCACGAGCAGTACTTC . TRBD2 TRBJ2-7 TRBV7-9
CASSSDRDYGYTF TGTGCCAGCAGCTCCGACAGAGACTATGGCTACACCTTC many . TRBJ1-2 TRBV7-6
CASTPRDSGNSPLHF TGTGCCAGCACTCCCCGGGACAGCGGTAATTCACCCCTCCACTTT few TRBD1 TRBJ1-6 TRBV7-2
CASSDLGTSEETQYF TGCGCCAGCAGCGACCTCGGGACTAGCGAAGAGACCCAGTACTTC . TRBD2 TRBJ2-5 TRBV5-1
CASSYEAERGTQYF TGTGCCAGCAGTTACGAGGCGGAGCGGGGTACGCAGTATTTT . TRBD2 TRBJ2-3 TRBV6-5
CASSQVGAKNIQYF TGTGCCAGCAGCCAGGTGGGGGCCAAAAACATTCAGTACTTC . . TRBJ2-4 TRBV3-1
CATSDTRQGTTGELFF TGTGCCACCAGTGATACCCGACAGGGGACCACCGGGGAGCTGTTTTTT few TRBD1 TRBJ2-2 TRBV24-1
CASTKRLTGTDTQYF TGTGCCAGCACCAAGAGATTGACAGGGACAGATACGCAGTATTTT . TRBD1 TRBJ2-3 TRBV12-3/TRBV12-4
CTSRGRDSSYNEQFF TGCACCAGCAGGGGGCGGGACTCATCCTACAATGAGCAGTTCTTC . . TRBJ2-1 TRBV1
CASSFQRTSGNTIYF TGTGCCAGCAGTTTTCAGAGAACCTCTGGAAACACCATATATTTT . . TRBJ1-3 TRBV12-3/TRBV12-4
CASSWTATEAFF TGTGCCAGCAGTTGGACGGCCACTGAAGCTTTCTTT few . TRBJ1-1 TRBV6-6
CAISERGETQYF TGTGCCATCAGTGAGAGGGGAGAGACCCAGTACTTC many . TRBJ2-5 TRBV10-3